This entry lists 8 T cell receptor beta chains sequenced from one sample in a study of blood T cells in healthy people across ages. A sample-barcoded 5' primer and a J-beta primer mix were used in a second PCR of roughly 6 to 12 cycles. MiXCR, run by TCRdb on the 5' RACE reads, gives a single entry per CDR3 protein. This table holds about 1.5 million distinct CDR3 sequences, 42% found once. Sequences were obtained from blood. These receptors originate from a woman aged 18-29 years in good health.

The chain has TRBV7-9 and TRBJ1-1; possible D gene TRBD1, 6 bases. Germline V gene sequence: CDR1 SEHNR, CDR2 FQNEAQ (reference sequence). The V gene lost 4 bases and the J gene lost 2 bases, with 11 bases spanning the gap. The CDR3 consists of 14 residues. CDR3 coding DNA: TGTGCCAGCAGCTATTGGACAGAAAACACTGAAGCTTTCTTT. It codes for CASSYWTENTEAFF. Drawing the rest from reference TRBV7-9 and TRBJ1-1, the complete variable domain is DTGVSQNPRHKITKRGQNVTFRCDPISEHNRLYWYRQTLGQGPEFLTYFQNEAQLEKSRLLSDRFSAERPKGSFSTLEIQRTEQGDSAMYLCASSYWTENTEAFFGQGTRLTVV.

This chain joins TRBV20-1 and TRBJ2-1; possibly TRBD2 for D (5 bases). Trimming cost V 3 bases and J 6 bases, with 12 bases left between them. The CDR3 contains 13 residues. Per the germline V gene, CDR1 is DFQATT and CDR2 is SNEGSKA (reference sequence). The chain's CDR3 is CSASPLAVNEQFF. In nucleotides, the CDR3 is TGCAGTGCTAGCCCCCTAGCTGTCAATGAGCAGTTCTTC.

This clonotype has a count of ten or more. V gene TRBV20-1 combines with J gene TRBJ2-7; D call uncertain. CDR3 length equals 12 residues. The V and J ends lost 6 bases and 0 bases respectively, with 9 bases between them. Germline CDR1 is DFQATT and CDR2 is SNEGSKA (reference sequence). The CDR3 protein is CSAPGSSYEQYF. The CDR3 DNA is TGCAGTGCCCCGGGCTCCTCCTACGAGCAGTACTTC.

The chain is built from TRBV5-1 and TRBJ2-3, with D perhaps TRBD2 (7 bases). The V gene's germline CDR1 is SGHRS and CDR2 YFSETQ. CDR3 size: 18 residues. With 1 base removed from V and 0 bases from J, the gap between germline ends came to 18 bases. The CDR3 nucleotides read TGCGCCAGCAGCTTGAGGGGCGGGGGCCCTGACAGCACAGATACGCAGTATTTT. Its protein is CASSLRGGGPDSTDTQYF.

This clonotype has only a few counts. J is TRBJ1-2 and V is TRBV27; the match to TRBD1 covers 12 bases. Germline values: CDR1 MNHEY, CDR2 SMNVEV (reference sequence). The length of the CDR3 is 14 residues. The J segment lost 5 bases and the V segment lost 6 bases, leaving 4 bases of the junction unmatched. The CDR3, as DNA: TGTGCCAGCAGAGGGACAGGGGGCGCGTATGGCTACACCTTC. It yields the protein CASRGTGGAYGYTF.

This chain's CDR3 is CASSPILGGAPSTDTQYF. The CDR3 nucleotides are TGTGCCAGCAGCCCGATATTGGGGGGTGCCCCTAGCACAGATACGCAGTATTTT. The chain uses TRBV14 and TRBJ2-3; D possibly corresponds to TRBD2 (6 bases). The CDR3 totals 18 residues. Trimming cost V 4 bases and J 0 bases, with 20 bases left between them. The germline V gene encodes CDR1 SGHDN and CDR2 FVKESK.

This sequence joins TRBV11-2 and TRBJ2-7, with 8 bases lining up with TRBD1. With V trimmed by 0 bases and J by 13 bases, 11 bases remained unmatched. CDR1 and CDR2 from the germline V gene are SGHAT and FQNNGV. This CDR3 comprises 14 residues. Written as DNA, the CDR3 is TGTGCCAGCAGCTTAGATCTAACCCCGGGACAGGTCTACTTC. Amino acids: CASSLDLTPGQVYF.

CDR3 sequence (DNA): TGTGCCAGCAGCTTGGGACTAGCGGAGTATTTT. Translation: CASSLGLAEYF. The chain links TRBV7-2 to TRBJ2-3; TRBD2 agrees at 11 bases. With V trimmed by 3 bases and J by 13 bases, 0 bases remained unmatched. CDR3 length: 11 residues. Germline V lookup: CDR1 SGHTA, CDR2 FQGNSA. Supplemented by reference TRBV7-2 and TRBJ2-3, the full variable domain reads GAGVSQSPSNKVTEKGKDVELRCDPISGHTALYWYRQSLGQGLEFLIYFQGNSAPDKSGLPSDRFSAERTGGSVSTLTIQRTQQEDSAVYLCASSLGLAEYFGPGTRLTVL.